The entry below gives a single T cell receptor (beta chain) sequence along with its context. Method: immunoSEQ multiplex PCR; TCRdb's copy keeps in-frame clones and lacks some. The sample lists fewer than 500,000 clones, 89% occurring once. These data belong to a study of Ad26.COV2.S vaccination and SARS-CoV-2 variants. Germline V gene lookup returns CDR1 SGHKS and CDR2 YYEKEE (reference sequence). The CDR3 covers 16 residues. The ends were cut back, 1 base at V and 1 base at J, with 13 bases in the middle. The treatment is: 15 to 20 received Ad26.COV2.S at low or high dose, single or two shots; about 5 received placebo; per-sample allocation not given. Samples analyzed were those drawn on day 63 after the first vaccine or placebo injection. Whoever gave the sample was an adult aged 18-55 years in Boston.

This chain joins TRBV5-5 and TRBJ2-3; D remains ambiguous. The clonotype comes from a person between 18 and 65 years old who received the Ad26.COV2.S COVID-19 vaccine or a placebo. The material sequenced was peripheral blood, taken in a trial of Ad26.COV2.S vaccine versus placebo. The CDR3 region has the DNA TGTGCCAGCAGCTTGACTGAGGCCCCCCGCACAGATACGCAGTATTTT. Translating gives CASSLTEAPRTDTQYF.